This paragraph reports one TCR beta chain. The antigen remains undetermined. This entry comes from a study of shared clonotypes between healthy human individuals. General study points: The study found roughly 5% of naive CD4 clonotypes shared across a handful of donors.

V trimming: 5 bases; J trimming: 3 bases; junction bases outside the gene matches: 3. CDR3 size: 13 residues. Germline CDR1 and CDR2: SGHRS and YFSETQ. Profiled with immunoSEQ multiplex PCR; TCRdb holds only in-frame clones, not every one. The sample records about 2.4 million clones, roughly 93% being singletons. Sequenced: naive CD4+ T cells from PBMCs. As for subset: CD45RA+ positively selected. J is TRBJ1-1 and V is TRBV5-1; 8 bases map to TRBD1. This clonotype was sampled from a young man in good health. Some clones in this sample may be carry-over from other donors' samples. The CDR3 DNA reads TGCGCCAGCAGAAAGGGACAGGACACTGAAGCTTTCTTT. Translation: CASRKGQDTEAFF. The full variable domain, completed using reference TRBV5-1 and TRBJ1-1, is KAGVTQTPRYLIKTRGQQVTLSCSPISGHRSVSWYQQTPGQGLQFLFEYFSETQRNKGNFPGRFSGRQFSNSRSEMNVSTLELGDSALYLCASRKGQDTEAFFGQGTRLTVV.